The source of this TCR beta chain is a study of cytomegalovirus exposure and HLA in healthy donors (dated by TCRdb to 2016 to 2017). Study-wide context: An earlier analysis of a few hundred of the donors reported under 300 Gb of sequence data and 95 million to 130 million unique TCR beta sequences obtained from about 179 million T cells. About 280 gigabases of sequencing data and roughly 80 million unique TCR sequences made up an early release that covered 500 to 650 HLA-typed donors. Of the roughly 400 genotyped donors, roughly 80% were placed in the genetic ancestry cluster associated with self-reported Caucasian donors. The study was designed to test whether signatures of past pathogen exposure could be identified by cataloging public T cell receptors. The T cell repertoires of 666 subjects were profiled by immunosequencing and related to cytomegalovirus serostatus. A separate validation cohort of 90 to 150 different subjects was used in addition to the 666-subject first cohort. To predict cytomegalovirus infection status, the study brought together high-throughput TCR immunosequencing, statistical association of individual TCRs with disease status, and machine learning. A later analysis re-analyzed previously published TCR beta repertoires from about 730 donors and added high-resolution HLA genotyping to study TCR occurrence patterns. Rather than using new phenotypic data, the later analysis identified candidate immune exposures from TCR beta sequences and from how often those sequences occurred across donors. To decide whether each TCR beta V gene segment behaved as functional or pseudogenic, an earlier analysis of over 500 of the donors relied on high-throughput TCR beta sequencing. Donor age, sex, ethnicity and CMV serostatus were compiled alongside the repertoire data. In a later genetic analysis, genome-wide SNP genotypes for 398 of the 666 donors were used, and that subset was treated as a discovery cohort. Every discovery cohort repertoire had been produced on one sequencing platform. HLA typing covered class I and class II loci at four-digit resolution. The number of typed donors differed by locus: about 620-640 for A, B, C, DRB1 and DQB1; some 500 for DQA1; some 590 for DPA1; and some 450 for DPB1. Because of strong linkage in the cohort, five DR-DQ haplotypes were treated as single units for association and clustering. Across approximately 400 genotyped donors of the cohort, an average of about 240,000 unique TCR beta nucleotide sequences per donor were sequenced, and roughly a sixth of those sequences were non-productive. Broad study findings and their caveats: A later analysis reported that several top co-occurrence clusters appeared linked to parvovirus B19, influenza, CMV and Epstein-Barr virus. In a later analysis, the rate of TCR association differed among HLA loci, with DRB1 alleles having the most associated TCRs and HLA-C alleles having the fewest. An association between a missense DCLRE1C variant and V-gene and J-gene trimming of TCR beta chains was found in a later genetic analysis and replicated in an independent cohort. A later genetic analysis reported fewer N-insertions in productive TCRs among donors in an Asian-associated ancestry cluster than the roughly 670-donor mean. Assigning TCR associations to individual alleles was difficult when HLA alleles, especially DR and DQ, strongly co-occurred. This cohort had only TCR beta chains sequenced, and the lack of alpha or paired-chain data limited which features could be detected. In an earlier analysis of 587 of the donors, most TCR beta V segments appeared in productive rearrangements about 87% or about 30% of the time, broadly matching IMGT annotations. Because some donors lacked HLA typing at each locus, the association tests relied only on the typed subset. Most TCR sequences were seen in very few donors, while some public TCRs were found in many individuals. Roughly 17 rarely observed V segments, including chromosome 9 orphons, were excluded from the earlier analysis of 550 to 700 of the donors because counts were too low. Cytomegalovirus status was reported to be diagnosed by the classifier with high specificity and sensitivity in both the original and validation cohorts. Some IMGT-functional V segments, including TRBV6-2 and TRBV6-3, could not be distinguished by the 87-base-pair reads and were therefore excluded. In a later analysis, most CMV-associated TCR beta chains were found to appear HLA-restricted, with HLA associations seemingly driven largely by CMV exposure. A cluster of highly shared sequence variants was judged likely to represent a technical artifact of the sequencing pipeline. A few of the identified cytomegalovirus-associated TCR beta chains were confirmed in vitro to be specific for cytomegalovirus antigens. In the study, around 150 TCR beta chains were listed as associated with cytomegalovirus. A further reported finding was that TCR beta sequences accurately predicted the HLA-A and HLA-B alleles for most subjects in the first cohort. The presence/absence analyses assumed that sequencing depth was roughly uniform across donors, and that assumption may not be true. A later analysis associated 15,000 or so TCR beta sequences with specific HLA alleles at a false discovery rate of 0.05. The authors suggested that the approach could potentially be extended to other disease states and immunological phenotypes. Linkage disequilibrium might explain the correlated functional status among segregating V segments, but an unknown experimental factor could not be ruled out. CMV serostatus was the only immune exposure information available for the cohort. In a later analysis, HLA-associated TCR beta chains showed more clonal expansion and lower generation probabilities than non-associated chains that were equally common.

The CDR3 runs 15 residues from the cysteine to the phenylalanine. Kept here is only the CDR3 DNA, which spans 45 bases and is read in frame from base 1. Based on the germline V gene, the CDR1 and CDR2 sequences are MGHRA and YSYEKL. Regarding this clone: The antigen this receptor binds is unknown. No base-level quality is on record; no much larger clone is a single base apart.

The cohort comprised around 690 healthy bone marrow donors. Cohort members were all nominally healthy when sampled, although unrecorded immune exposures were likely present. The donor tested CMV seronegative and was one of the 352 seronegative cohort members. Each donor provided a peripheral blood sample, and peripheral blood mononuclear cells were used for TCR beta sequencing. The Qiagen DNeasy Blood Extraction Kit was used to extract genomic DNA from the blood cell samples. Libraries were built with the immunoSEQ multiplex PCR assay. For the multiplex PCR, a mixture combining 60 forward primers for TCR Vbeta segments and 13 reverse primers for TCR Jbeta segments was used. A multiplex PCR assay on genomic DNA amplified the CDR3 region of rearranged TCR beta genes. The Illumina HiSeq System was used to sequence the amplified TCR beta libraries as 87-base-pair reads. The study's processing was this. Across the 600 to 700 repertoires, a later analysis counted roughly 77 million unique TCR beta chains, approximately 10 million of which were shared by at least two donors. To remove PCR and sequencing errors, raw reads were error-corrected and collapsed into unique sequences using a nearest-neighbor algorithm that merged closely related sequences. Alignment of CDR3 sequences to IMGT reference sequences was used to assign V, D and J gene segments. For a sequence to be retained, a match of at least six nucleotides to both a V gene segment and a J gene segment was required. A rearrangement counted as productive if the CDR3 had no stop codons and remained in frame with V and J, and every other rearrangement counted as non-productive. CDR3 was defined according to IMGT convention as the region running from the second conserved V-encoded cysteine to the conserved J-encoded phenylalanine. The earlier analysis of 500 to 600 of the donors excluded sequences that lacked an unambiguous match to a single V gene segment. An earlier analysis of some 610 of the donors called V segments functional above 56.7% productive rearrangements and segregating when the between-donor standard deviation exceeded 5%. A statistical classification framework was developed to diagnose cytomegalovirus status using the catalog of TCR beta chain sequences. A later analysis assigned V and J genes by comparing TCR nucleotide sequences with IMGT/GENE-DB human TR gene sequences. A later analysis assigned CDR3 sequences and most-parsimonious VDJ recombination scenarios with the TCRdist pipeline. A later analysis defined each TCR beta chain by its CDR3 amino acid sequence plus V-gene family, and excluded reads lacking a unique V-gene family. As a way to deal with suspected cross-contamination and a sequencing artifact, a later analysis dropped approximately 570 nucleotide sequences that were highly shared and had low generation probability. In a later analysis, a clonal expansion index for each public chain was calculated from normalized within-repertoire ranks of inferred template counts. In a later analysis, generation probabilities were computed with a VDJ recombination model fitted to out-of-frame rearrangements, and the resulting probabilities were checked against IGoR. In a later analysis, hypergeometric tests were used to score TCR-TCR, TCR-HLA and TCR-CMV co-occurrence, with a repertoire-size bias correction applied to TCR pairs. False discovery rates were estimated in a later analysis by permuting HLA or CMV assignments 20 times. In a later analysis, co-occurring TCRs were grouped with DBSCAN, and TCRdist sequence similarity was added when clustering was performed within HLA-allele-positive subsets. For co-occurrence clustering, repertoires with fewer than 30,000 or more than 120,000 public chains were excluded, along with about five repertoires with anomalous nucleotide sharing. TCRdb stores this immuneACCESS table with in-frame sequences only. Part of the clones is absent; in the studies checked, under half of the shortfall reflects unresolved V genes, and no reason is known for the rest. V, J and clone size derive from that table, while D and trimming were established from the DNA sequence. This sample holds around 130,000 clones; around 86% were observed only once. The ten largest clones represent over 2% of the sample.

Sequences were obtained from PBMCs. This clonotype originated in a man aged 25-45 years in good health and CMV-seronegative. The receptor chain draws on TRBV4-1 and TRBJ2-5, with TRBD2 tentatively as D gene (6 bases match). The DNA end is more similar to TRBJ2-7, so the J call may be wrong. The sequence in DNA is TGCGCCAGCAGCCAAGATACGGGGGACCCCTACGAGCAGTACTTC. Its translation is CASSQDTGDPYEQYF.